This T cell receptor (beta chain) was captured in a study of human CD8 memory T cell subsets. Study-wide findings and caveats: Diversity, measured as normalized Shannon-Wiener diversity, was similarly high in stem-like memory and precursor exhausted T cells. Effector memory cells did not share this.

A CCR7+ PD-1- TIGIT- phenotype characterized the stem-like memory CD8+ T cells (TSTEM). Total CD8+ T cells underwent enrichment via negative magnetic separation. The authors obtained RNA from duplicate vials, each holding around 150,000 sorted CD8+ T cells, for every subset. Germline V gene data show CDR1 as SQVTM and CDR2 as ANQGSEA. There are 14 residues in the CDR3. UMI-labeled 5' RACE was used to make TCR beta libraries. TCRdb reprocessed the 5' RACE reads; each CDR3 protein has one entry and no DNA is given. This sample contains 9,500 to 12,000 distinct CDR3 sequences. For this clonotype: Its specificity is not known.

The source material was CD8+ stem-like memory T cells (TSCM and TCM) sorted from PBMCs. Subset: stem-like memory CD8 T cells (TSTEM), CCR7+ PD-1- TIGIT-. The chain combines TRBV29-1 with TRBJ2-7. This sequence was found in a human donor in good health. CDR3: CSVDGVLGTYEQYF.